This T cell receptor (beta chain) was identified during a study of CD8+CD57+ T cells in acquired aplastic anemia. Patients who underwent sequencing had shown CD8+CD57+ cell expansion by flow cytometry. As concerns this clonotype: Its antigen is unidentified.

Overall study findings and caveats: Approximately 27 CD8+ CDR3 sequences occurred in both the patients and the controls.

Looked up from germline, CDR1 is SQVTM and CDR2 is ANQGSEA. The germline V and J ends were trimmed by 6 bases and 5 bases, with 14 bases remaining between them. CDR3 length: 13 residues. Genomic DNA templated the TCR beta VDJ and CDR3 profiling. MiXCR, run by TCRdb on the reads, gives a single entry per CDR3 protein. The sample shows roughly 280,000 distinct CDR3 sequences, 50% to 65% of them seen only once. The sample consisted of sorted CD4+, CD8+, or CD8+CD57+ T cells (not recorded which) from PBMCs. This sequence originates from a human donor with aplastic anemia. This rearrangement joins TRBV29-1 to TRBJ2-1; D unclear. CDR3 protein: CSVPRGPDNEQFF. In DNA, the CDR3 is TGCAGCGTGCCCCGCGGTCCCGACAATGAGCAGTTCTTC.